This entry lists 27 T cell receptor beta chains sequenced from one sample in a study of blood T cell repertoires in COVID-19. Sequencing was performed with immunoSEQ multiplex PCR; in TCRdb, only in-frame clones are kept and a portion is missing. The table has 250,000 to 350,000 clones, around 90% seen once; the top ten hold about 2%. Sequenced input: peripheral blood. These receptors originate from a woman between 50 and 59 years old who had recovered from COVID-19.

The J gene is TRBJ2-3, the V gene TRBV2; D is perhaps TRBD2 (6 bases). V shed 7 bases and J shed 4 bases, with 9 bases lying between them. Germline CDR1 and CDR2: SNHLY and FYNNEI. The CDR3 loop spans 12 amino acids. The CDR3 loop reads CASTSDSDTQYF. The CDR3, as DNA: TGTGCCAGCACTAGCGACTCAGATACGCAGTATTTT.

CDR3: CAWNKESGANVLTF. Here the CDR3 DNA reads TGTGCCTGGAACAAAGAATCTGGGGCCAACGTCCTGACTTTC. The rearrangement joins TRBV30 to TRBJ2-6, with unresolved D. The CDR3 runs 14 residues. The germline V gene encodes CDR1 GTSNPN and CDR2 SVGIG (reference sequence). Trimming pared 4 bases from V and 1 base from J, leaving 8 bases between.

This rearrangement joins TRBV7-2 to TRBJ1-1; TRBD1 is a possible D gene (6 bases). V was shortened by 2 bases and J by 0 bases, with 19 bases between the two germline ends. The CDR3 totals 18 residues. CDR1 and CDR2 from the germline V gene are SGHTA and FQGNSA. The CDR3 protein is CASSLRSRTVLLNTEAFF. DNA of the CDR3: TGTGCCAGCAGCTTAAGGAGCAGGACAGTCCTCTTGAACACTGAAGCTTTCTTT.

The rearrangement uses TRBV6-6 and TRBJ1-6, with D unclear. This CDR3 region has 14 residues. V lost 0 bases, J lost 7 bases, and 7 bases lay in between. The germline gives CDR1 MNHNY, CDR2 SVGAGI (reference sequence). The CDR3 sequence is CASSYSEENSPLHF. For the CDR3, the DNA is TGTGCCAGCAGTTACTCGGAGGAAAATTCACCCCTCCACTTT.

This chain joins TRBV28 and TRBJ2-7; 10 nucleotides agree with TRBD1. The germline CDR1 and CDR2 sequences are MDHEN and SYDVKM. The CDR3 is 15 amino acids. V lost 4 bases, J lost 5 bases, and 8 bases stayed unmatched. The CDR3 protein is CASSSNRDRGNEQYF. CDR3 coding DNA: TGTGCCAGCAGTTCTAACCGGGACAGGGGTAACGAGCAGTACTTC.

The rearrangement uses TRBV4-1 and TRBJ1-2, with D unclear. Deletions cut 0 bases from V and 0 bases from J, with 11 bases between. The CDR3 runs to 16 residues. Germline-derived CDR1 and CDR2 are MGHRA and YSYEKL. The CDR3 is CASSQDRPTANYGYTF. The CDR3 coding sequence is TGCGCCAGCAGCCAAGATCGCCCCACAGCTAACTATGGCTACACCTTC.

The count of this clone is one. This rearrangement joins TRBV9 to TRBJ2-1, with 11 bases that match TRBD2. Germline trimming cut 4 bases from V and 6 bases from J; bases unmatched to any gene: 12. There are 17 residues in the CDR3. Germline V gene lookup returns CDR1 SGDLS and CDR2 YYNGEE. The DNA of the CDR3 is TGTGCCAGCAGCCCTCATAGCGGGAGGGGGCTCACCAATGAGCAGTTCTTC. Its translation is CASSPHSGRGLTNEQFF.

The chain joins TRBV9 to TRBJ2-5; 12 positions agree with TRBD2. The CDR3 is 18 amino acids. Losses at the gene ends were 3 bases for V and 5 bases for J; bases not matched to a gene: 14. The germline gives CDR1 SGDLS, CDR2 YYNGEE. The CDR3, as DNA: TGTGCCAGCAGCGATGCCCTCGCCCTAGCGGGGGGGAAGGAGACCCAGTACTTC. As protein: CASSDALALAGGKETQYF. The full variable domain, completed using reference TRBV9 and TRBJ2-5, is DSGVTQTPKHLITATGQRVTLRCSPRSGDLSVYWYQQSLDQGLQFLIQYYNGEERAKGNILERFSAQQFPDLHSELNLSSLELGDSALYFCASSDALALAGGKETQYFGPGTRLLVL.

V usage is TRBV28 and J usage is TRBJ1-6; D call uncertain. Germline V CDR1 and CDR2: MDHEN, SYDVKM. V lost 6 bases and J 0 bases, leaving 12 bases between the germline ends. The CDR3 is 16 residues long. CDR3 nucleotides: TGTGCCAGCAGGGGCACATCGAGCTCCTATAATTCACCCCTCCACTTT. The encoded protein is CASRGTSSSYNSPLHF.

This chain uses TRBV5-1 with TRBJ1-4; weak D call: TRBD1 (6 bases). V was cut by 0 bases and J by 5 bases, with 14 bases left in between. Germline V gene sequence: CDR1 SGHRS, CDR2 YFSETQ. The CDR3 consists of 16 residues. CDR3 in DNA: TGCGCCAGCAGCTTGGGGCAGGGGATCGTCAATGAAAAACTGTTTTTT. This encodes CASSLGQGIVNEKLFF.

The chain is built from TRBV9 and TRBJ1-2; tentative D call: TRBD1 (6 bases). Trimming took 6 bases from V and 6 from J, leaving 12 bases between them. The CDR3 contains 12 residues. From germline, CDR1 is SGDLS and CDR2 YYNGEE. This chain's CDR3 is CASTRGIDGYTF. CDR3 nucleotides: TGTGCCAGCACCAGGGGCATCGATGGCTACACCTTC.

The chain joins TRBV6-5 to TRBJ2-7, with D possibly being TRBD1 (6 bases). Trimming shortened V by 0 bases and J by 5 bases, and 14 bases separated the two germline ends. CDR3 length equals 15 residues. CDR1 MNHEY and CDR2 SVGAGI come from the germline V gene. In nucleotides, the CDR3 is TGTGCCAGCAGTTACTCCGTGACAGGACGCAACGAGCAGTACTTC. Amino acids: CASSYSVTGRNEQYF.

This chain links TRBV6-1 with TRBJ1-1; D call uncertain. CDR3 length: 14 residues. Germline V CDR1 and CDR2: MNHNS, SASEGT. The V end lost 2 bases, the J end lost 2 bases, and 9 bases lay between the germline ends. CDR3 region: CASSELARNTEAFF. CDR3 DNA sequence: TGTGCCAGCAGTGAACTGGCCAGAAACACTGAAGCTTTCTTT.

This clone occurred once. The V gene is TRBV29-1, the J gene TRBJ2-1; 13 bases map to TRBD2. Germline V lookup: CDR1 SQVTM, CDR2 ANQGSEA. This CDR3 comprises 14 residues. V dropped 2 bases and J dropped 8; count of bases not matched to a gene: 3. CDR3 coding DNA: TGCAGCGTTGAACGGACTAGCGGGAGTTATGAGCAGTTCTTC. It specifies CSVERTSGSYEQFF.

The chain carries TRBV19 and TRBJ1-5; 10 positions match TRBD1. This CDR3 is 17 amino acids long. Germline assignment: CDR1 LNHDA and CDR2 SQIVND (reference sequence). V was pared by 7 bases and J by 2 bases, with 11 bases of the junction left unmatched. The DNA for the CDR3 is TGTGCCAGTACCCCGGGACAGGGGCCCGGGGGCAATCAGCCCCAGCATTTT. Protein: CASTPGQGPGGNQPQHF.

The chain combines TRBV2 with TRBJ2-1, with TRBD1 identical over 9 bases. The ends lost 6 bases at V and 7 bases at J; junction bases unmatched: 7. This CDR3 contains 14 residues. The germline gives CDR1 SNHLY, CDR2 FYNNEI. Written as DNA, the CDR3 is TGTGCCAGCAGCGAGGGACAGGGAAGGAATGAGCAGTTCTTC. Amino acid sequence: CASSEGQGRNEQFF.

The V and J genes are TRBV2 and TRBJ1-6, with 9 positions matching TRBD1. Trimming cost V 7 bases and J 9 bases; bases outside gene matches: 4. CDR1 SNHLY and CDR2 FYNNEI come from the germline V gene. The CDR3 covers 13 residues. CDR3 nucleotides: TGTGCCAGCATCGGGACAGGGAGTTCACCCCTCCACTTT. Translating gives CASIGTGSSPLHF.

This clone showed up just once. This chain joins TRBV13 and TRBJ1-2, with D possibly TRBD1 on 5 matching bases. V was cut by 5 bases and J by 5 bases, with 15 bases left in between. The CDR3 length is 14 residues. Germline values: CDR1 PRHDT, CDR2 FYEKMQ (reference sequence). CDR3 coding DNA: TGTGCCAGCAGCCGGACCGACAGACCTTATGGCTACACCTTC. This translates into CASSRTDRPYGYTF.

This chain connects TRBV7-9 to TRBJ2-5; 8 nucleotides agree with TRBD1. Trimming at V came to 4 bases and at J to 2 bases, leaving 3 bases not matched to a gene. The CDR3 has 14 residues. The germline gives CDR1 SEHNR, CDR2 FQNEAQ (reference sequence). The CDR3 region has the DNA TGTGCCAGCAGCTCGACAGGGGCTCAAGAGACCCAGTACTTC. It yields the protein CASSSTGAQETQYF.

The CDR3 protein is CASSSGENGNQPQHF. The CDR3 bases are TGTGCCAGCAGCTCCGGGGAGAATGGCAATCAGCCCCAGCATTTT. The chain couples TRBV7-2 to TRBJ1-5; D is undetermined. Per the germline V gene, CDR1 is SGHTA and CDR2 is FQGNSA. CDR3 length: 15 amino acids. The V end was cut by 4 bases, the J end by 2 bases, with 12 bases between.

The chain is built from TRBV6-2 or TRBV6-3 and TRBJ1-5, with TRBD1 matching over 11 bases. Germline assignment: CDR1 MNHEY and CDR2 SVGEGT. The CDR3 runs 15 residues. With V trimmed by 4 bases and J by 5 bases, 4 bases remained unmatched. The CDR3 DNA sequence: TGTGCCAGCAGTTTCGGACAGGGGGCCCATCAGCCCCAGCATTTT. Its translation: CASSFGQGAHQPQHF.

The chain uses TRBV11-2 and TRBJ2-7, with a tentative D call TRBD2 (6 bases). From germline, CDR1 is SGHAT and CDR2 FQNNGV. V was cut by 4 bases and J by 6 bases, with 16 bases left in between. This CDR3 has 14 residues. The CDR3 DNA is TGTGCCAGCAGCTCGTCCGGACCAGCGGGCGAGCAGTACTTC. It is translated as CASSSSGPAGEQYF.

The J gene is TRBJ1-6, the V gene TRBV21-1; the DNA was not used to check the table's D call, TRBD1. TRBV21-1 constitutes a pseudogene. CDR3 length: 18 amino acids. CDR3 DNA: TGTGCCAGCAGCAAACTCTCCGGACAGGGAGGTCCGGATTCACCCCTCCACTTT. This codes for CASSKLSGQGGPDSPLHF.

The chain recombines TRBV28 with TRBJ1-2, with D unclear. The length of the CDR3 is 12 residues. The ends were cut back, 7 bases at V and 8 bases at J, with 14 bases in the middle. Per the germline V gene, CDR1 is MDHEN and CDR2 is SYDVKM. The CDR3 bases are TGTGCCAGCAAACCCGGGTCCCGGGGCTACACCTTC. It is translated as CASKPGSRGYTF.

In the case of this clone: This sample includes further DNA sequences coding for the same CDR3. This chain connects TRBV30 to TRBJ2-7, with 8 bases matching TRBD2. The CDR3 covers 12 residues. CDR1 is GTSNPN, CDR2 SVGIG, per germline (reference sequence). Germline trimming cut 4 bases from V and 2 bases from J; bases unmatched to any gene: 1. Here the CDR3 reads CAWISGAYEQYF. The CDR3, as DNA: TGTGCCTGGATTAGCGGGGCCTACGAGCAGTACTTC.

The chain has TRBV25-1 and TRBJ1-1; maybe TRBD1 (5 bases). V was shortened by 1 base and J by 11 bases, with 11 bases between the two germline ends. Germline lookup yields CDR1 MGHDK and CDR2 SYGVNS. This CDR3 is built from 12 residues. In nucleotides, the CDR3 is TGTGCCAGCAGTGAATTCCCTCGGGGGGCTTTCTTT. It encodes CASSEFPRGAFF. The variable domain in full, with the rest retrieved from reference TRBV25-1 and TRBJ1-1, is EADIYQTPRYLVIGTGKKITLECSQTMGHDKMYWYQQDPGMELHLIHYSYGVNSTEKGDLSSESTVSRIRTEHFPLTLESARPSHTSQYLCASSEFPRGAFFGQGTRLTVV.

The J gene is TRBJ2-3, the V gene TRBV5-4; a possible D gene is TRBD2 (6 bases). The CDR3 totals 14 residues. Germline lookup yields CDR1 SGHNT and CDR2 YYREEE (reference sequence). The germline V and J ends were trimmed by 9 bases and 2 bases, with 16 bases remaining between them. The CDR3 DNA reads as TGTGCCACCCTTCGGAGGGGACCCACAGATACGCAGTATTTT. It yields the protein CATLRRGPTDTQYF.